This TCR beta chain was recovered during a study of Ad26.COV2.S vaccination and SARS-CoV-2 variants. Background on the study: Recipients of Ad26.COV2.S got it intramuscularly, once or twice 56 days apart.

As to treatment: roughly 19 received Ad26.COV2.S at low or high dose, single or two shots; roughly five received placebo; per-sample allocation not given. Sampling happened 63 days after the first vaccine or placebo injection. The vaccine delivered Wuhan-strain SARS-CoV-2 spike through an Ad26 vector. This CDR3 comprises 14 residues. The germline CDR1 and CDR2 sequences are SGHRS and YFSETQ. V trimming: 2 bases; J trimming: 6 bases; junction bases outside the gene matches: 4. The assay was immunoSEQ multiplex PCR, and TCRdb's table has in-frame clones only and misses some. The table includes 300,000 to 450,000 clones, roughly 85% detected once. Study-wide findings and caveats: There was reportedly substantial breadth in spike-specific CD8+ and CD4+ T cell responses after vaccination. Placebo recipients had lower spike-specific TCR breadth than vaccine recipients.

Note on this clone: The antigen is not known.

The clonotype was recovered from a person between 18 and 65 years old who received the Ad26.COV2.S COVID-19 vaccine or a placebo. The sample consisted of peripheral blood, taken in a trial of Ad26.COV2.S vaccine versus placebo. The chain carries TRBV5-1 and TRBJ2-2; TRBD1 aligns across 7 bases. CDR3 sequence (DNA): TGCGCCAGCAGCTTCGAGGGGGCCGCCGGGGAGCTGTTTTTT. Protein: CASSFEGAAGELFF.